This T cell receptor beta chain derives from a study of cytomegalovirus exposure and HLA in healthy donors. The CDR3 totals 13 residues. Germline loops: CDR1 SGHTS, CDR2 YDEGEE. Trimming pared 2 bases from V and 2 bases from J, leaving 7 bases between. Healthy bone marrow donors made up the cohort. Comments on this clone: What it binds is unknown.

Vbeta (60) and Jbeta (13) primers were used in the PCR. Original analysis: Roughly 10 million shared chains were among the roughly 80 million unique TCR beta chains that a later analysis counted. Sequenced by immunoSEQ multiplex PCR; TCRdb stores in-frame clones only, minus some. That table gives V, J and clone size, and the DNA gave D and trimming. Among 200,000 or so clones listed, approximately 85% were seen once. Study observations and caveats: An analysis that came later showed most CMV-associated TCR beta chains appearing HLA-restricted.

Sequenced sample: PBMCs. The receptor was derived from a woman aged 45-65 years in good health and CMV-seropositive. The V call is TRBV5-8, the J call TRBJ1-1; D is uncertain. CDR3 DNA sequence: TGTGCCAGCAGCTTTATTGTTAACACTGAAGCTTTCTTT. Translation gives CASSFIVNTEAFF.